Each of the 30 T cell receptor beta chains below was sequenced from the same sample in a study of CD8 T cells in Susac syndrome. Reverse transcription of about 0.45 to 1 ug RNA was carried out with random hexamers. TCRdb reprocessed the immunoSEQ multiplex PCR reads via MiXCR and lists one record per CDR3 protein. The sample has about 120,000 distinct CDR3 sequences, 85% to 95% seen once. The source material was CD4+ T cells from PBMCs. Source of these receptors: a human donor with multiple sclerosis.

The V gene is TRBV5-1, the J gene TRBJ1-3, with D uncertain. This CDR3 has 12 amino acids. Germline V gene sequence: CDR1 SGHRS, CDR2 YFSETQ. V was shortened by 5 bases and J by 3 bases, with 6 bases between the two germline ends. The DNA for the CDR3 is TGCGCCAGCAGGGACGTTGGAAACACCATATATTTT. Encoded protein: CASRDVGNTIYF.

V is TRBV2 and J is TRBJ2-7; D assignment may be TRBD1 or TRBD2 (5 bases each). Trimming took off 5 bases at V and 5 bases at J, with 13 bases between the two ends. The CDR3 covers 13 residues. Germline assignment: CDR1 SNHLY and CDR2 FYNNEI. The CDR3 region has the DNA TGTGCCAGCAGTTTGGGGGTTAGGGACGAGCAGTACTTC. Translation: CASSLGVRDEQYF. Using reference TRBV2 and TRBJ2-7 for the parts outside the CDR3, the full variable domain is EPEVTQTPSHQVTQMGQEVILRCVPISNHLYFYWYRQILGQKVEFLVSFYNNEISEKSEIFDDQFSVERPDGSNFTLKIRSTKLEDSAMYFCASSLGVRDEQYFGPGTRLTVT.

The chain couples TRBV12-3 or TRBV12-4 to TRBJ1-1, with D perhaps matching TRBD1 (5 bases). The V and J ends lost 2 bases and 6 bases respectively, with 13 bases between them. The CDR3 is made up of 14 amino acids. DNA of the CDR3: TGTGCCAGCAGTTTACGGGGGAGGGAGGCTGAAGCTTTCTTT. As protein: CASSLRGREAEAFF.

The chain has TRBV14 and TRBJ2-1; no definite D call. V lost 6 bases to trimming and J lost 11 bases, with 14 bases between them. This CDR3 has 12 amino acids. Germline V gives CDR1 SGHDN, CDR2 FVKESK. CDR3: CASSMRTSKQFF. The CDR3 nucleotides read TGTGCCAGCAGTATGAGGACCAGTAAGCAGTTCTTC. Complete variable domain (other parts from reference TRBV14 and TRBJ2-1): EAGVTQFPSHSVIEKGQTVTLRCDPISGHDNLYWYRRVMGKEIKFLLHFVKESKQDESGMPNNRFLAERTGGTYSTLKVQPAELEDSGVYFCASSMRTSKQFFGPGTRLTVL.

About this clonotype itself: One junction end disagrees with the germline gene, perhaps due to a read error. The chain uses TRBV7-7 and TRBJ2-3; the match to TRBD1 covers 7 bases. Germline V lookup: CDR1 SSHAT, CDR2 FNYEAQ (reference sequence). The CDR3 spans 15 residues. CDR3 loop: CASSRGTAYGDTQYF. The CDR3 DNA reads TGTGCTAGCAGCCGTGGGACAGCCTATGGAGATACGCAGTATTTT.

With regard to this clonotype: At one end the junction does not follow the germline gene, possibly because of a read error. The chain is built from TRBV3-1 and TRBJ1-1; D not resolved. CDR1 and CDR2 (germline): LGHDT, YNNKEL (reference sequence). The CDR3 is made up of 11 amino acids. The CDR3 nucleotides are TGTGCCAGCAGAAGTAACACTGAAGTTTTCTTT. Translation gives CASRSNTEVFF.

The chain couples TRBV12-3 or TRBV12-4 to TRBJ2-3; 7 positions match TRBD1. Trimming cost V 2 bases and J 8 bases; bases outside gene matches: 16. This CDR3 region has 17 residues. CDR3 nucleotide sequence: TGTGCCAGCAGTTTATTCCGGAAACCAACAGGGGAAGCTACGCAGTATTTT. Its translation is CASSLFRKPTGEATQYF.

The genes are TRBV30 and TRBJ2-1; maybe TRBD2 (5 bases). CDR3 size: 13 residues. Germline-derived CDR1 and CDR2 are GTSNPN and SVGIG (reference sequence). V lost 4 bases to trimming and J lost 0 bases, with 7 bases between them. CDR3 sequence (DNA): TGTGCCTGGACGGGGAGCTCCTACAATGAGCAGTTCTTC. Translating gives CAWTGSSYNEQFF.

The chain combines TRBV11-2 with TRBJ2-1; the match to TRBD2 covers 13 bases. The CDR3 length is 15 residues. CDR1 SGHAT and CDR2 FQNNGV come from the germline V gene. With V trimmed by 5 bases and J by 5 bases, 3 bases remained unmatched. CDR3 in DNA: TGTGCCAGCAGCCCACTAGCGGGGGGGCACAATGAGCAGTTCTTC. Its protein is CASSPLAGGHNEQFF.

This chain joins TRBV12-3 or TRBV12-4 and TRBJ2-5, with 8 bases aligning to TRBD2. V lost 6 bases, J lost 5 bases, and 8 bases stayed unmatched. This CDR3 has 14 amino acids. As DNA, the CDR3 is TGTGCCAGCAGCTCCGGGGGGGGGAAGGAGACCCAGTACTTC. It specifies CASSSGGGKETQYF.

V is TRBV7-9 and J is TRBJ1-2; D uncertain. This CDR3 region has 14 residues. Between the trimmed V and J ends, which lost 3 bases and 2 bases, there was a span of 10 bases. Germline V gene data show CDR1 as SEHNR and CDR2 as FQNEAQ (reference sequence). The CDR3 nucleotides read TGTGCCAGCAGCTTCAATAACCGGAACTATGGCTACACCTTC. As protein: CASSFNNRNYGYTF. The full variable domain, its missing parts supplied by reference TRBV7-9 and TRBJ1-2, is DTGVSQNPRHKITKRGQNVTFRCDPISEHNRLYWYRQTLGQGPEFLTYFQNEAQLEKSRLLSDRFSAERPKGSFSTLEIQRTEQGDSAMYLCASSFNNRNYGYTFGSGTRLTVV.

This chain links TRBV6-6 with TRBJ1-6; D is unclear. Trimming stripped 2 bases from V and 3 bases from J, with 8 bases between. This CDR3 spans 15 amino acids. Germline lookup yields CDR1 MNHNY and CDR2 SVGAGI (reference sequence). CDR3 coding DNA: TGTGCCAGCAGTTACAGGGCCCTCTATAATTCACCCCTCCACTTT. Protein sequence: CASSYRALYNSPLHF.

This clonotype appeared a single time. J is TRBJ1-1 and V is TRBV29-1; D uncertain. Germline CDR1 SQVTM, CDR2 ANQGSEA. This CDR3 has 12 amino acids. The V gene lost 4 bases and the J gene lost 1 base, with 7 bases spanning the gap. The CDR3 coding sequence is TGCAGCGTTGGACGGTCGAACACTGAAGCTTTCTTT. This encodes CSVGRSNTEAFF.

The chain recombines TRBV6-2 or TRBV6-3 with TRBJ2-7, with D perhaps given as TRBD1 or TRBD2 (6 bases each). The CDR3 consists of 17 residues. The germline gives CDR1 MNHEY, CDR2 SVGEGT. Trimming removed 7 bases at V and 6 bases at J, with 28 bases between. The CDR3 nucleotides are TGTGCCAGCAACCCACCCCTTGGCGGGACAAAAATCGCCGAGCAGTACTTC. This codes for CASNPPLGGTKIAEQYF.

The chain couples TRBV12-3 or TRBV12-4 to TRBJ1-1; D not certain. This CDR3 is built from 15 residues. V lost 7 bases, J lost 1 base, and 16 bases lay in between. In DNA form, the CDR3 reads TGTGCCAGCAACCCCAACACCCGATCGAACACTGAAGCTTTCTTT. Translated: CASNPNTRSNTEAFF.

V usage is TRBV30 and J usage is TRBJ1-5; 8 bases line up with TRBD1. Per germline, CDR1 GTSNPN and CDR2 SVGIG (reference sequence). This CDR3 contains 18 residues. J gave up 0 bases and V 3 bases, and 13 bases lay outside the gene matches. CDR3 sequence reads: CAWSTVTGGQYSNQPQHF. In nucleotides, the CDR3 is TGTGCCTGGAGCACGGTAACAGGGGGGCAATATAGCAATCAGCCCCAGCATTTT.

The table lists this clonotype with a count of one. In DNA, the CDR3 is TGTGCCAGCAGCCACGCCACGGATACGCAGTATTTT. As protein: CASSHATDTQYF. The V gene is TRBV3-1, the J gene TRBJ2-3; unclear D gene. Germline loops: CDR1 LGHDT, CDR2 YNNKEL (reference sequence). V lost 3 bases, J lost 6 bases, and 7 bases lay in between. This CDR3 contains 12 residues.

The rearrangement joins TRBV7-9 to TRBJ1-2, with a weak D call TRBD1 (5 bases). Germline V gives CDR1 SEHNR, CDR2 FQNEAQ (reference sequence). V lost 5 bases and J lost 6, with 22 bases in between. This CDR3 is 16 amino acids long. The CDR3, as DNA: TGTGCCAGCAGCCGAGCAATGGGTGGGGGAGAAGATGGCTACACCTTC. Its translation is CASSRAMGGGEDGYTF.

The rearrangement links TRBV28 to TRBJ2-5; D possibly matches TRBD1 or TRBD2 (6 bases each). The length of the CDR3 is 14 residues. Germline assignment: CDR1 MDHEN and CDR2 SYDVKM. V was cut by 6 bases and J by 2 bases, with 13 bases left in between. CDR3 nucleotides: TGTGCCAGCAGGCGGGACACTGGACAAGAGACCCAGTACTTC. Residues: CASRRDTGQETQYF.

This clonotype occurred once. The rearrangement uses TRBV7-9 and TRBJ1-4; D gene uncertain. This CDR3 comprises 15 residues. Germline V lookup: CDR1 SEHNR, CDR2 FQNEAQ (reference sequence). Trimming cost V 5 bases and J 0 bases, with 10 bases left between them. For the CDR3, the DNA is TGTGCCAGCAGCCAAGTCGGGACAACTAATGAAAAACTGTTTTTT. Residues: CASSQVGTTNEKLFF.

The rearrangement uses TRBV6-1 and TRBJ1-2; 11 nucleotides line up with TRBD1. The CDR3 length is 16 residues. After removal of 9 bases from V and 5 bases from J, the junction contained 14 bases not matched to a gene. Looked up from germline, CDR1 is MNHNS and CDR2 is SASEGT. The CDR3 nucleotides are TGTGCCAGTACGGCGCTCCGGACAGGGGGCGGGTATGGCTACACCTTC. It translates to CASTALRTGGGYGYTF.

V gene TRBV27 combines with J gene TRBJ2-7; a possible D gene is TRBD1 (6 bases). Germline V lookup: CDR1 MNHEY, CDR2 SMNVEV (reference sequence). The CDR3 sequence is 17 residues long. The ends were cut back, 2 bases at V and 5 bases at J, with 22 bases in the middle. For the CDR3, the DNA is TGTGCCAGCAGTTTACACGTCCGGACGAGGGACACGGACGAGCAGTACTTC. Translation: CASSLHVRTRDTDEQYF.

This sequence joins TRBV5-6 and TRBJ1-4; D not certain. V was clipped by 4 bases and J by 6 bases, with 10 bases between them. Germline assignment: CDR1 SGHDT and CDR2 YYEEEE. The CDR3 is made up of 13 amino acids. CDR3 DNA: TGTGCCAGCAGCCTTTACACGGATGAAAAACTGTTTTTT. Translating it yields CASSLYTDEKLFF.

The rearrangement links TRBV7-2 to TRBJ1-6, with D perhaps TRBD1 (6 bases). Germline CDR1 SGHTA, CDR2 FQGNSA. V lost 8 bases, J lost 5 bases, and 7 bases lay in between. CDR3 length: 12 amino acids. In nucleotides, the CDR3 is TGTGCCAGCGGGACAAATAATTCACCCCTCCACTTT. It translates to CASGTNNSPLHF.

This clonotype was seen only once. The J gene is TRBJ2-2, the V gene TRBV30; 8 nucleotides agree with TRBD1. CDR3 length equals 14 residues. V gave up 5 bases and J gave up 4 bases; unmatched junction bases: 6. Per germline, CDR1 GTSNPN and CDR2 SVGIG (reference sequence). The CDR3 here is CAWVRGQGTGELFF. The CDR3 coding sequence is TGTGCCTGGGTCAGGGGGCAGGGCACCGGGGAGCTGTTTTTT.

The gene calls are TRBV30 and TRBJ2-7; TRBD2 aligns across 9 bases. V trimming: 2 bases; J trimming: 1 base; junction bases outside the gene matches: 6. In germline, CDR1 is GTSNPN, CDR2 SVGIG (reference sequence). This CDR3 contains 15 residues. The CDR3 loop is CAWSPTSGRSYEQYF. In nucleotides, the CDR3 is TGTGCCTGGAGTCCAACTAGCGGGCGGTCCTACGAGCAGTACTTC.

The rearrangement links TRBV19 to TRBJ1-1; perhaps TRBD1 as D (5 bases). Trimming removed 1 base at V and 0 bases at J, with 9 bases between. CDR1 is LNHDA and CDR2 is SQIVND in the germline V gene (reference sequence). The CDR3 runs to 15 residues. CDR3 loop: CASSIAGRLNTEAFF. The CDR3 nucleotides are TGTGCCAGTAGTATAGCGGGACGCCTGAACACTGAAGCTTTCTTT.

The gene calls are TRBV20-1 and TRBJ2-7; TRBD2 matches at 9 bases. This CDR3 has 16 amino acids. The germline gives CDR1 DFQATT, CDR2 SNEGSKA (reference sequence). V shed 1 base, J shed 6 bases, and the junction held 13 bases outside the gene matches. The chain's CDR3 is CSARGATAGGRGEQYF. Written as DNA, the CDR3 is TGCAGTGCTAGAGGCGCAACAGCGGGGGGAAGGGGCGAGCAGTACTTC.

This clonotype was observed once. The chain uses TRBV19 and TRBJ1-2; 9 nucleotides align to TRBD1. The germline CDR1 and CDR2 sequences are LNHDA and SQIVND (reference sequence). This CDR3 region has 15 residues. V was pared by 5 bases and J by 2 bases, with 6 bases of the junction left unmatched. CDR3 sequence (DNA): TGTGCCAGTAGTGCTGACAGGGGGTGGAACTATGGCTACACCTTC. Translating gives CASSADRGWNYGYTF.

The CDR3 loop reads CACFGGGFNEQFF. CDR3 nucleotides: TGTGCCTGTTTTGGGGGGGGATTCAATGAGCAGTTCTTC. V is TRBV30 and J is TRBJ2-1, with 7 bases lining up with TRBD2. J lost 6 bases, V lost 6 bases, and 8 bases had no gene match. Germline-derived CDR1 and CDR2 are GTSNPN and SVGIG (reference sequence). The CDR3 sequence is 13 residues long.